Here is one T cell receptor beta chain with its context. Its target is not known. TCRdb's copy holds only in-frame clones and misses some; the assay was immunoSEQ multiplex PCR. Among more than 80,000 clones listed, approximately 85% were seen once. V was clipped by 2 bases and J by 2 bases, with 0 bases between them. The CDR3 runs 12 residues. The V gene's germline CDR1 is SGHAT and CDR2 FQNNGV. The sample comes from a study of T cell responses to AZD1222 COVID-19 vaccine. At the level of the study: Pooled together were second doses at about 4 or about 12 weeks. Overall study findings and caveats: CD4 TCRs linked to vaccination spanned spike, dominating at 160-218 and 743-854.

The chain uses TRBV11-2 and TRBJ2-2; D ambiguous. The source material was peripheral blood, sampled on day 0 of AZD1222 vaccination. The clonotype was recovered from an adult in good health. CDR3 sequence: CASSLNTGELFF. The CDR3 DNA follows: TGTGCCAGCAGCTTAAACACCGGGGAGCTGTTTTTT.